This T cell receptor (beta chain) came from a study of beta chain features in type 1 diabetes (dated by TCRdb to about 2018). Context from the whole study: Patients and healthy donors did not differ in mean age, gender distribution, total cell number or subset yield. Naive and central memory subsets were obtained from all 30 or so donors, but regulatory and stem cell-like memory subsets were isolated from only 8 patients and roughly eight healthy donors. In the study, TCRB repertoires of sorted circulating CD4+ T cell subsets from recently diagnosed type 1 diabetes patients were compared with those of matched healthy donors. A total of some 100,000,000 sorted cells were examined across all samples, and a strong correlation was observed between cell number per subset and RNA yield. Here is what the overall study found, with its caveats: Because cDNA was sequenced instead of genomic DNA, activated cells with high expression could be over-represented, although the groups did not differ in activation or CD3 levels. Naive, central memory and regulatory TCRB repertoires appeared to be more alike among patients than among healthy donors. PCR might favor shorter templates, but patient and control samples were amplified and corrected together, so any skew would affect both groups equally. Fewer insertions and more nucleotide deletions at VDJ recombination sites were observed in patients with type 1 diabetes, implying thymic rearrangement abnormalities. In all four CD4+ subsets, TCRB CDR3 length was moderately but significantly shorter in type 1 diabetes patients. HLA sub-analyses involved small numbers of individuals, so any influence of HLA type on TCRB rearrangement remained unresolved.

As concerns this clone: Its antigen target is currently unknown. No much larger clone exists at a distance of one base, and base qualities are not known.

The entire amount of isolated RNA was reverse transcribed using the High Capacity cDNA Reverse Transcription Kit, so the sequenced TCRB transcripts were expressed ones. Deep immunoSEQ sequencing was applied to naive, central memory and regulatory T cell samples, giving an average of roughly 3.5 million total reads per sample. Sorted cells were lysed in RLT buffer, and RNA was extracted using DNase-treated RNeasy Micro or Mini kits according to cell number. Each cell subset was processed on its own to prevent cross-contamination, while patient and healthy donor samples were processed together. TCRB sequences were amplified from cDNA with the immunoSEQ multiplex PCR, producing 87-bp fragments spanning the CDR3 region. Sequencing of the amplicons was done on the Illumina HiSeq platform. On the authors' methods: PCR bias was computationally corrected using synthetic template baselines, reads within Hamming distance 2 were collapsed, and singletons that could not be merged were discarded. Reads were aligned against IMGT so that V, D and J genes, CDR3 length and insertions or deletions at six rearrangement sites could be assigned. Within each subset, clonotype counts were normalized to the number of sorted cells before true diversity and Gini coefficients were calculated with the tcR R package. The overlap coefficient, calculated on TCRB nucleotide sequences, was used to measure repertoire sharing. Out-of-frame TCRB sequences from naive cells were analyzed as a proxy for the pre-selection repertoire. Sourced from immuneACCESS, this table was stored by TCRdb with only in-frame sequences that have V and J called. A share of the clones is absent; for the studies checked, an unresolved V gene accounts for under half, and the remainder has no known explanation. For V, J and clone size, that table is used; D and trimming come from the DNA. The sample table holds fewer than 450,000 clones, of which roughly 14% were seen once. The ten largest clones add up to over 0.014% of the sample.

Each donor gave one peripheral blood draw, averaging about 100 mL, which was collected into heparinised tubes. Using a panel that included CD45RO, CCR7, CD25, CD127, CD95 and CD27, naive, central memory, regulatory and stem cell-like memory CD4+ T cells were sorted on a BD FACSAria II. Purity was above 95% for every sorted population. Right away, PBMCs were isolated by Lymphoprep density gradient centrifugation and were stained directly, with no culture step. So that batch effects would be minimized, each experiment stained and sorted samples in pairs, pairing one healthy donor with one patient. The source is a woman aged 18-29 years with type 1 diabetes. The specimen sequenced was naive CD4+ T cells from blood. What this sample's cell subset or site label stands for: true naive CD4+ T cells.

The CDR3 reads CASNRGDGYTF. The DNA sequence follows: TGTGCCAGTAACAGGGGGGATGGCTACACCTTC. The chain is made from TRBV7-9 and TRBJ1-2; 8 central nucleotides agree with TRBD1. Taken from the germline V gene (reference sequence), the CDR1 and CDR2 loops are SEHNR and FQNEAQ. Measured from the cysteine to the phenylalanine, the CDR3 is 11 residues long. Of all the DNA, just the CDR3 is kept, 33 bases in frame from base 1. The junction shows trimming of 9 bases on V and 6 bases on J, and the gene matches do not reach 3 bases of it.